Below, 9 T cell receptor beta chains from the same sample are listed, as sequenced in a study of naive and memory T cell subsets. General study points: A few larger clonotypes appeared in naive repertoires, especially CD8, possibly memory cells re-expressing CD45RA.

An equimolar mix of two oligonucleotides served as the beta constant-region primer for TRBC1 and TRBC2. Nested alpha and beta constant-region primers with the SP2 primer drove four PCR rounds on ligated cDNA. TCRdb ran MiXCR on the UMI-ligation and nested PCR reads and lists one entry per CDR3 protein. The sample yields about 100,000 distinct CDR3 sequences, around 15% seen once. No antigens are known for them. The sequenced sample was naive CD8+ T cells from blood. All receptors come from a human donor in good health.

The chain is built from TRBV7-8 and TRBJ1-1; 9 positions match TRBD1. The CDR3 runs 15 residues. The trim removed 5 bases at V and 11 bases at J, leaving 15 bases unmatched. CDR1 SGHVS and CDR2 FQNEAQ come from the germline V gene. The CDR3 reads CASSPRQGGYGGAFF. The CDR3 bases are TGTGCCAGCAGCCCCAGACAGGGGGGGTACGGCGGGGCTTTCTTT.

The chain links TRBV18 to TRBJ2-3, with D maybe TRBD2 (6 bases). The ends were cut back, 5 bases at V and 1 base at J, with 10 bases in the middle. The CDR3 covers 14 residues. CDR1 and CDR2 from the germline V gene are KGHSH and LQKENI. The CDR3 loop is CASSSGPGTDTQYF. For the CDR3, the DNA is TGTGCCAGCTCAAGCGGGCCTGGCACAGATACGCAGTATTTT. Full variable domain (remainder filled in from reference TRBV18 and TRBJ2-3): NAGVMQNPRHLVRRRGQEARLRCSPMKGHSHVYWYRQLPEEGLKFMVYLQKENIIDESGMPKERFSAEFPKEGPSILRIQQVVRGDSAAYFCASSSGPGTDTQYFGPGTRLTVL.

The V gene is TRBV11-2, the J gene TRBJ2-3, with D perhaps given as TRBD1 or TRBD2 (6 bases each). Deletions cut 8 bases from V and 0 bases from J, with 15 bases between. Germline values: CDR1 SGHAT, CDR2 FQNNGV. This CDR3 comprises 15 residues. CDR3 protein: CASEGGSTSTDTQYF. The CDR3 coding sequence is TGTGCCAGCGAGGGGGGCAGCACCAGCACAGATACGCAGTATTTT. Full variable domain (missing parts from reference TRBV11-2 and TRBJ2-3): EAGVAQSPRYKIIEKRQSVAFWCNPISGHATLYWYQQILGQGPKLLIQFQNNGVVDDSQLPKDRFSAERLKGVDSTLKIQPAKLEDSAVYLCASEGGSTSTDTQYFGPGTRLTVL.

The sample holds a few counts of this clonotype. DNA of the CDR3: TGTGCCAGCAGTGAATTGCGAACCGACACCGGGGAGCTGTTTTTT. Amino acids: CASSELRTDTGELFF. The chain combines TRBV2 with TRBJ2-2; D is unresolved. Germline V gene lookup returns CDR1 SNHLY and CDR2 FYNNEI. Between the trimmed V and J ends, which lost 2 bases and 3 bases, there was a span of 10 bases. CDR3 length: 15 amino acids.

This clonotype was counted between two and nine times. This rearrangement joins TRBV29-1 to TRBJ2-7; TRBD1 aligns across 9 bases. V was pared by 6 bases and J by 3 bases, with 3 bases of the junction left unmatched. The CDR3 contains 12 residues. The germline gives CDR1 SQVTM, CDR2 ANQGSEA. DNA of the CDR3: TGCAGCGTAAGACAGGGGGACTACGAGCAGTACTTC. Its protein product is CSVRQGDYEQYF.

The chain combines TRBV27 with TRBJ2-7; D not resolved. Between the trimmed V and J ends, which lost 3 bases and 2 bases, there was a span of 14 bases. Germline V gene data show CDR1 as MNHEY and CDR2 as SMNVEV (reference sequence). This CDR3 comprises 15 residues. CDR3 DNA: TGTGCCAGCAGTTTTGGGCCGACCACAACCTACGAGCAGTACTTC. This encodes CASSFGPTTTYEQYF.

The sample holds a few counts of this clonotype. This sequence joins TRBV2 and TRBJ1-6; a possible D gene is TRBD1 (5 bases). Germline lookup yields CDR1 SNHLY and CDR2 FYNNEI. Trimming cost V 2 bases and J 6 bases, with 14 bases left between them. This CDR3 contains 16 residues. The CDR3 spells CASSERDRRVNSPLHF. The CDR3 DNA reads as TGTGCCAGCAGTGAAAGGGACCGCCGGGTTAATTCACCCCTCCACTTT.

The chain employs TRBV27 and TRBJ2-7; D assignment may be TRBD1 or TRBD2 (5 bases each). The CDR3 is made up of 14 amino acids. V was pared by 2 bases and J by 2 bases, with 10 bases between. Germline CDR1 is MNHEY and CDR2 is SMNVEV (reference sequence). This chain's CDR3 is CASSLGDGTYEQYF. Written as DNA, the CDR3 is TGTGCCAGCAGTTTAGGGGACGGAACCTACGAGCAGTACTTC.

This clonotype was observed once. This chain uses TRBV21-1 with TRBJ2-2; the table's D gene call, TRBD1, was not cross checked with the DNA. TRBV21-1 is classified as a pseudogene. The CDR3 runs to 17 residues. In nucleotides, the CDR3 is TGTGCCAGCATGGTCTTGGCTGGGACAGCTTACACCCGGGAGCTGTTTTTT. Its translation is CASMVLAGTAYTRELFF.